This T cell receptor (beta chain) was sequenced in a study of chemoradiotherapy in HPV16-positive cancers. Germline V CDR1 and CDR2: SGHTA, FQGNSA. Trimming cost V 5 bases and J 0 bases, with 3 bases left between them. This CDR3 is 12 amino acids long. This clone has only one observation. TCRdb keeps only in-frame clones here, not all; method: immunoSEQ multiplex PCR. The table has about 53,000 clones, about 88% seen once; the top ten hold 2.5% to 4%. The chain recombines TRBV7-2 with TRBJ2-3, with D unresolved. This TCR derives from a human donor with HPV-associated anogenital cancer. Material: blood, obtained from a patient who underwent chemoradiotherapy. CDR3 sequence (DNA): TGTGCCAGCAGCCCCAGCACAGATACGCAGTATTTT. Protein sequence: CASSPSTDTQYF.